Listed below are T cell receptor beta chains from one sample, sequenced in a study of response to subunit inactivated influenza vaccine. TCRdb fed the RT-PCR reads into MiXCR, producing one record per CDR3 protein. The table has fewer than 800,000 distinct CDR3 sequences, approximately 15% seen once. The sample here was PBMCs from blood, taken roughly 12 days after vaccination. Every receptor here comes from a man aged 45-65 years who received an inactivated influenza vaccine. The CDR3 runs from the conserved cysteine through the conserved F or W. A D gene is named only where the DNA matches it firmly. Clone size is not always given. Where it is, it says once, few, many or a class for expanded clones.

j_gene,abundance,d_gene,v_gene,CDR3aa,CDR3nt
TRBJ2-1,.,.,TRBV2,CASRGVFYNEQFF,TGTGCCAGCAGGGGGGTGTTCTACAATGAGCAGTTCTTC
TRBJ1-4,.,.,TRBV19,CASRGTESTNEKLFF,TGTGCCAGTAGGGGGACGGAGTCAACTAATGAAAAACTGTTTTTT
TRBJ1-5,.,.,TRBV5-5,CASSLFTGTSNQPQHF,TGTGCCAGCAGCTTGTTTACGGGGACTAGCAATCAGCCCCAGCATTTT
TRBJ2-7,many,TRBD2,TRBV6-2/TRBV6-3,CASTGWTRRSGRGTYEQYF,TGTGCCAGCACTGGGTGGACGAGAAGAAGCGGGAGAGGCACCTACGAGCAGTACTTC
TRBJ2-7,few,TRBD2,TRBV6-5,CASSYRGAGNLYEQYF,TGTGCCAGCAGTTACCGAGGAGCGGGGAATCTCTACGAGCAGTACTTC
TRBJ2-4,.,.,TRBV5-1,CASSETQDFLAKNLQYF,TGCGCCAGCAGCGAAACACAGGATTTCCTAGCCAAAAACCTTCAGTACTTC
TRBJ2-7,few,TRBD2,TRBV5-1,CASSPRTSGGYSYEQYF,TGCGCCAGCAGCCCCAGGACTAGCGGGGGCTACTCCTACGAGCAGTACTTC
TRBJ2-7,few,.,TRBV28,CASSFASPSYEQYF,TGTGCCAGCAGTTTCGCTAGTCCATCCTACGAGCAGTACTTC
TRBJ1-1,.,.,TRBV27,CASSFGGRTAFF,TGTGCCAGCAGTTTTGGCGGCAGGACAGCTTTCTTT
TRBJ1-4,few,.,TRBV6-5,CASSFQPDEKLFF,TGTGCCAGCAGTTTTCAACCGGACGAAAAACTGTTTTTT
TRBJ2-1,.,TRBD2,TRBV20-1,CSAVAGRAYNEQFF,TGCAGTGCAGTAGCGGGACGCGCCTACAATGAGCAGTTCTTC
TRBJ2-1,.,TRBD1,TRBV20-1,CSASPRTGVYEQFF,TGCAGTGCCTCACCCAGGACAGGGGTATATGAGCAGTTCTTC
TRBJ2-5,few,TRBD2,TRBV25-1,CASSESRLAGGQETQYF,TGTGCCAGCAGTGAATCCCGACTAGCGGGGGGTCAAGAGACCCAGTACTTC
TRBJ1-2,few,.,TRBV20-1,CSGRGFDGYTF,TGCAGTGGTCGGGGGTTCGACGGCTACACCTTC
TRBJ1-1,few,.,TRBV20-1,CSARLGAVNTEAFF,TGCAGTGCTAGGCTGGGGGCGGTGAACACTGAAGCTTTCTTT
TRBJ2-7,few,TRBD1,TRBV12-3/TRBV12-4,CASSFGQGAGYEQYF,TGTGCCAGCAGTTTTGGACAGGGGGCGGGCTACGAGCAGTACTTC
TRBJ1-1,.,TRBD1,TRBV12-3/TRBV12-4,CGPGQGSEAFF,TGTGGGCCGGGACAGGGTTCTGAAGCTTTCTTT
TRBJ2-7,many,TRBD2,TRBV9,CASSVAGTSSYEQYF,TGTGCCAGCAGCGTAGCCGGGACTAGCTCCTACGAGCAGTACTTC
TRBJ1-1,.,.,TRBV9,CACSVGGDTEAFF,TGTGCCTGCAGCGTAGGAGGAGACACTGAAGCTTTCTTT
TRBJ2-7,.,.,TRBV6-6,CASGGRNYEQYF,TGTGCCAGCGGGGGACGTAACTACGAGCAGTACTTC
TRBJ2-5,few,TRBD2,TRBV12-3/TRBV12-4,CASSHPWASGGQETQYF,TGTGCCAGCAGCCATCCGTGGGCTAGCGGGGGCCAAGAGACCCAGTACTTC
TRBJ2-5,many,TRBD2,TRBV5-1,CASSLGTSEETQYF,TGCGCCAGCAGCTTGGGGACTAGCGAGGAGACCCAGTACTTC
TRBJ1-2,.,TRBD1,TRBV7-9,CASSLAPGTEIYGYTF,TGTGCCAGCAGCTTGGCCCCCGGGACAGAAATCTATGGCTACACCTTC
TRBJ2-7,many,TRBD1,TRBV29-1,CSVQGASYEQYF,TGCAGCGTGCAGGGGGCCTCCTACGAGCAGTACTTC
TRBJ1-1,few,TRBD1,TRBV20-1,CRVDKTGREAFF,TGCAGGGTTGACAAGACAGGGCGTGAAGCTTTCTTT
TRBJ1-2,many,TRBD1,TRBV5-1,CASSVQGARGYTF,TGCGCCAGCAGCGTTCAGGGGGCTCGTGGCTACACCTTC
TRBJ2-2,.,.,TRBV24-1,CATSDPGTGNTGELFF,TGTGCCACCAGTGACCCCGGAACGGGAAACACCGGGGAGCTGTTTTTT
TRBJ2-7,once,.,TRBV6-1,CASSPRGSGYEQYF,TGTGCCAGCAGTCCACGGGGGTCAGGCTATGAGCAGTACTTC
TRBJ2-1,many,TRBD2,TRBV28,CASSFRSRLAGHNEQFF,TGTGCCAGCAGTTTTCGATCACGACTAGCGGGACACAATGAGCAGTTCTTC
TRBJ2-7,once,.,TRBV6-1,CASSQGYRYEQYF,TGTGCCAGCAGTCAGGGTTATCGGTACGAGCAGTACTTC
TRBJ2-7,few,TRBD2,TRBV7-6,CASSSAGTIKPYEQYF,TGTGCCAGCAGCTCCGCCGGGACTATTAAGCCCTACGAGCAGTACTTC
TRBJ1-5,.,.,TRBV18,CASSPGAYQPQHF,TGTGCCAGCTCACCCGGGGCCTACCAGCCCCAGCATTTT
TRBJ2-2,.,.,TRBV6-5,CASSYKGANTGELFF,TGTGCCAGCAGTTACAAGGGGGCGAACACCGGGGAGCTGTTTTTT
TRBJ1-3,few,TRBD1,TRBV12-3/TRBV12-4,CASNNQLGDRRNTIYF,TGTGCCAGCAATAACCAGTTAGGGGACAGAAGAAACACCATATATTTT
TRBJ2-3,.,TRBD2,TRBV6-5,CASSYAGGNTDTQYF,TGTGCCAGCAGTTACGCGGGAGGCAACACAGATACGCAGTATTTT
TRBJ1-2,.,TRBD1,TRBV28,CASSLHRTGGADYGYTF,TGTGCCAGCAGTCTCCATAGGACAGGGGGCGCAGACTATGGCTACACCTTC
TRBJ2-7,many,.,TRBV5-1,CASSLQGYEQYF,TGTGCCAGCAGCTTACAGGGCTACGAGCAGTACTTC
TRBJ1-1,.,.,TRBV7-2,CASSLAARVNTEAFF,TGTGCCAGCAGCTTAGCTGCCAGGGTGAACACTGAAGCTTTCTTT
TRBJ2-7,.,.,TRBV12-3/TRBV12-4,CASSLMGGQKYF,TGTGCCAGCAGTTTGATGGGGGGACAAAAGTACTTC
TRBJ1-1,.,.,TRBV12-3/TRBV12-4,CASREGIMNTEAFF,TGTGCCAGCAGAGAAGGGATCATGAACACTGAAGCTTTCTTT
TRBJ2-3,.,.,TRBV5-1,CASSLEGRTVPDTQYF,TGCGCCAGCAGCTTGGAAGGCCGGACAGTCCCAGATACGCAGTATTTT
TRBJ1-5,few,.,TRBV7-2,CASSLHSLNQPQHF,TGTGCCAGCAGCTTACACTCACTCAATCAGCCCCAGCATTTT
TRBJ2-2,few,TRBD1,TRBV5-1,CASSLGTGLTGELFF,TGCGCCAGCAGCTTGGGGACAGGTCTTACCGGGGAGCTGTTTTTT
TRBJ1-1,few,.,TRBV11-2,CASSLGPEDTEAFF,TGTGCCAGCAGCTTGGGGCCGGAGGACACTGAAGCTTTCTTT
TRBJ2-1,few,.,TRBV29-1,CSVEGDQFF,TGCAGCGTTGAAGGGGATCAGTTCTTC
TRBJ1-4,few,.,TRBV12-3/TRBV12-4,CASTGLNEKLFF,TGTGCCAGCACAGGACTTAATGAAAAACTGTTTTTT
TRBJ2-3,.,TRBD2,TRBV6-2/TRBV6-3,CASSQGLALLADTQYF,TGTGCCAGCAGTCAAGGACTAGCCCTACTGGCAGATACGCAGTATTTT
TRBJ2-7,many,.,TRBV20-1,CSARGSYEQYF,TGCAGTGCTAGGGGCTCCTACGAGCAGTACTTC
TRBJ1-1,few,TRBD1,TRBV20-1,CSAQPGTANTEAFF,TGCAGTGCTCAGCCGGGGACAGCAAACACTGAAGCTTTCTTT
TRBJ2-7,.,TRBD1,TRBV20-1,CSASPPGGSYEQYF,TGCAGTGCTAGTCCCCCAGGGGGCTCCTACGAGCAGTACTTC
TRBJ2-7,.,.,TRBV5-8,CASSKGQGGEQYF,TGTGCCAGCAGCAAAGGGCAGGGCGGCGAGCAGTACTTC
TRBJ2-7,few,.,TRBV6-5,CASSYSRYYEQYF,TGTGCCAGCAGTTACTCCCGATACTACGAGCAGTACTTC
TRBJ2-1,few,TRBD2,TRBV6-5,CASSWGGSSYNEQFF,TGTGCCAGCAGTTGGGGCGGGAGCTCCTACAATGAGCAGTTCTTC
TRBJ1-1,few,.,TRBV18,CASSPDRQSEAFF,TGTGCCAGCTCACCAGACAGGCAGTCTGAAGCTTTCTTT